The clone carrying this T cell receptor beta chain was picked up one time. Per the germline V gene, CDR1 is SNHLY and CDR2 is FYNNEI. The CDR3 extends over 14 amino acids. V was pared by 4 bases and J by 3 bases, with 10 bases between. These data originate in a study of control samples from healthy donors and cancer patients. Measured with immunoSEQ multiplex PCR; TCRdb has only the in-frame clones, and not every one. Of roughly 370,000 clones listed, over 75% are singletons. The clonotype was recovered from a man aged 40-50 years with head and neck cancer. This chain links TRBV2 with TRBJ1-5; D gene unclear. Material for sequencing was PBMCs. The CDR3 DNA follows: TGTGCCAGCAGTGTAGGAGGTGACAATCAGCCCCAGCATTTT. The encoded protein is CASSVGGDNQPQHF.